Sequencing of this TCR beta chain was carried out in a study of blood T cell repertoires in COVID-19. Study-level information: PBMCs, B-cell-depleted T cells, or T cells provided the cDNA or gDNA that made up the material.

Per the authors' pipeline: By means of reference gene primer amplification, nucleated cell counts were estimated. Measured with immunoSEQ multiplex PCR; TCRdb has only the in-frame clones, and not every one. The D gene and trimming were derived from the DNA, and the V and J assignments and clone size from that table. The table records about 57,000 clones, about 85% of them present only once. There are 14 residues in the CDR3. Trimming removed 4 bases from V and 8 bases from J; junction bases left unmatched: 9. Germline lookup yields CDR1 KGHDR and CDR2 SFDVKD. This sequence was found in a woman older than 75 with COVID-19, enrolled during active disease. Sequencing was done on a sample of peripheral blood. The rearrangement links TRBV24-1 to TRBJ1-2, with TRBD1 matching 7 bases. The CDR3 is CATSDGQETTGYTF. CDR3 DNA sequence: TGTGCCACCAGTGACGGACAGGAAACCACCGGCTACACCTTC.